This entry lists 18 T cell receptor beta chains sequenced from one sample in a study of T cells in Graves' hyperthyroidism and ophthalmopathy. From RNA transcripts, TCR beta CDR3 regions were amplified. The TCR CDR3 was amplified in a first-round RT-PCR using the HTBI primer set. TCRdb ran MiXCR on the multiplex PCR reads and lists one entry per CDR3 protein. The sample consists of over 450,000 distinct CDR3 sequences, 15% to 20% of them appearing once. Material for sequencing was blood. The receptors stem from a woman between 18 and 30 years old with Graves' ophthalmopathy.

The V gene is TRBV12-3 or TRBV12-4, the J gene TRBJ2-7, with D perhaps given as TRBD1 or TRBD2 (7 bases each). This CDR3 contains 14 residues. Trimming pared 5 bases from V and 5 bases from J, leaving 16 bases between. The CDR3, as DNA: TGTGCCAGCAGTCAGAGGGAGGGGACAGACGAGCAGTACTTC. As protein: CASSQREGTDEQYF.

This clonotype was seen only a few times. The chain recombines TRBV19 with TRBJ2-7; 11 bases are a match to TRBD2. V gave up 6 bases and J gave up 0 bases; unmatched junction bases: 13. Germline CDR1 is LNHDA and CDR2 is SQIVND (reference sequence). This CDR3 contains 18 residues. This CDR3 is CASSPRGLAAIFSYEQYF. CDR3 nucleotides: TGTGCCAGTAGCCCGAGGGGACTAGCGGCCATTTTCTCCTACGAGCAGTACTTC.

This clonotype was detected ten times or more. The chain is built from TRBV30 and TRBJ2-2; D gene unclear. Per germline, CDR1 GTSNPN and CDR2 SVGIG (reference sequence). The CDR3 totals 11 residues. The V end was cut by 4 bases, the J end by 7 bases, with 7 bases between. CDR3 in amino acids: CAWNHGGELFF. In DNA form, the CDR3 reads TGTGCCTGGAATCATGGCGGGGAGCTGTTTTTT.

The chain combines TRBV20-1 with TRBJ1-4; TRBD1 might be the D (5 bases). The germline gives CDR1 DFQATT, CDR2 SNEGSKA (reference sequence). Deletions cut 6 bases from V and 0 bases from J, with 17 bases between. The CDR3 length is 16 residues. CDR3 sequence: CSALPQGRATNEKLFF. As DNA, the CDR3 is TGCAGTGCGCTACCCCAGGGAAGGGCAACTAATGAAAAACTGTTTTTT.

The table lists this clonotype with many counts. The V gene is TRBV6-2 or TRBV6-3, the J gene TRBJ2-7; D ambiguous. The V gene lost 1 base and the J gene lost 5 bases, with 3 bases spanning the gap. CDR1 is MNHEY, CDR2 SVGEGT, per germline. The CDR3 has 11 amino acids. The CDR3, as DNA: TGTGCCAGCAGTTACTACGACGAGCAGTACTTC. This translates into CASSYYDEQYF.

Note on this clonotype: One end of the junction does not line up with germline, which may come from a read error. The rearrangement joins TRBV29-1 to TRBJ2-1; D remains ambiguous. From germline, CDR1 is SQVTM and CDR2 ANQGSEA. The CDR3 consists of 15 residues. The CDR3 bases are TGCAGCGTCCTATCTTTCAGGAGCTCCTACAATGAGCGGTTCTTC. It translates to CSVLSFRSSYNERFF.

This clonotype was recorded a few times. This chain links TRBV7-9 with TRBJ1-2; weak D call: TRBD1 (5 bases). The CDR3 has 12 residues. Trimming pared 4 bases from V and 8 bases from J, leaving 11 bases between. Germline loops: CDR1 SEHNR, CDR2 FQNEAQ (reference sequence). The CDR3 sequence is CASSWDGLGYTF. CDR3 DNA sequence: TGTGCCAGCAGCTGGGACGGACTGGGCTACACCTTC. Full variable domain (remainder filled in from reference TRBV7-9 and TRBJ1-2): DTGVSQNPRHKITKRGQNVTFRCDPISEHNRLYWYRQTLGQGPEFLTYFQNEAQLEKSRLLSDRFSAERPKGSFSTLEIQRTEQGDSAMYLCASSWDGLGYTFGSGTRLTVV.

This clonotype was detected only a few times. The rearrangement joins TRBV5-1 to TRBJ1-1; 10 positions agree with TRBD1. Trimming removed 5 bases from V and 5 bases from J; junction bases left unmatched: 12. From germline, CDR1 is SGHRS and CDR2 YFSETQ. There are 16 residues in the CDR3. The CDR3 nucleotides are TGCGCCAGCAGTTACGACAGGGGGCATCTGGGGACTGAAGCTTTCTTT. It yields the protein CASSYDRGHLGTEAFF.

This clonotype came up many times. The chain combines TRBV7-6 with TRBJ2-7; D is undetermined. The CDR3 consists of 14 residues. Per germline, CDR1 SGHVS and CDR2 FNYEAQ. V was shortened by 1 base and J by 6 bases, with 13 bases between the two germline ends. CDR3 region: CASSLESEPSEQYF. The CDR3 nucleotides are TGTGCCAGCAGCTTAGAGTCCGAACCCTCCGAGCAGTACTTC.

This clonotype came up a few times. This sequence joins TRBV30 and TRBJ1-4; D not resolved. Germline-derived CDR1 and CDR2 are GTSNPN and SVGIG (reference sequence). V shed 5 bases and J shed 8 bases, with 21 bases lying between them. CDR3 length: 15 amino acids. CDR3 nucleotide sequence: TGTGCCTGGCAACAATGGGGAGGAGGTCAGGAAAAACTGTTTTTT. Amino acids: CAWQQWGGGQEKLFF.

This clonotype has ten or more counts. The chain is built from TRBV28 and TRBJ1-6; 7 bases are shared with TRBD1. CDR1 is MDHEN, CDR2 SYDVKM, per germline. CDR3 length: 17 residues. V trimming: 5 bases; J trimming: 0 bases; junction bases outside the gene matches: 7. In DNA form, the CDR3 reads TGTGCCAGCAGTCGTGGGACAGAGAGCTCCTATAATTCACCCCTCCACTTT. Protein product: CASSRGTESSYNSPLHF.

This clonotype showed up many times. The chain joins TRBV28 to TRBJ1-2; TRBD1 aligns across 10 bases. With 4 bases clipped from V and 4 bases from J, the junction kept 3 bases outside the gene matches. The CDR3 spans 14 residues. Germline V gene lookup returns CDR1 MDHEN and CDR2 SYDVKM. CDR3 nucleotides: TGTGCCAGCAGTTCGGGACAGGGGATCTATGGCTACACCTTC. Translated: CASSSGQGIYGYTF.

This clonotype was recorded many times. The gene calls are TRBV7-6 and TRBJ1-2, with 7 positions matching TRBD1. The CDR3 contains 14 residues. Germline assignment: CDR1 SGHVS and CDR2 FNYEAQ. The V and J ends lost 4 bases and 4 bases, in that order; junction bases with no gene match: 6. The CDR3 loop reads CASSSSGTAYGYTF. CDR3 in DNA: TGTGCCAGCAGCTCCTCCGGGACAGCCTATGGCTACACCTTC.

This chain uses TRBV13 with TRBJ2-1; TRBD2 agrees at 9 bases. The V and J ends lost 2 bases and 3 bases, in that order; junction bases with no gene match: 5. The CDR3 spans 16 residues. Germline-derived CDR1 and CDR2 are PRHDT and FYEKMQ (reference sequence). The CDR3 sequence: CASSLYGGRVYNEQFF. DNA of the CDR3: TGTGCCAGCAGCTTATACGGCGGGAGGGTCTACAATGAGCAGTTCTTC.

This clonotype was counted at least ten times. The J gene is TRBJ2-7, the V gene TRBV20-1; D ambiguous. The germline V gene has CDR1 DFQATT and CDR2 SNEGSKA (reference sequence). V gave up 3 bases and J gave up 0 bases, with 9 bases separating them. This CDR3 region has 13 residues. The CDR3 spells CSASDLSSYEQYF. Here the CDR3 DNA reads TGCAGTGCTAGCGACCTAAGCTCCTACGAGCAGTACTTC.

The chain uses TRBV6-5 and TRBJ2-2; weak D call: TRBD2 (5 bases). CDR1 is MNHEY, CDR2 SVGAGI, per germline. The CDR3 has 17 amino acids. Trimming took off 4 bases at V and 5 bases at J, with 20 bases between the two ends. The CDR3 DNA reads TGTGCCAGCAGTTCCCCGGCGGGTGGAGGATTAACCGGGGAGCTGTTTTTT. Amino acid sequence: CASSSPAGGGLTGELFF.

The J gene is TRBJ1-2, the V gene TRBV20-1; 8 nucleotides line up with TRBD1. V trimming: 2 bases; J trimming: 4 bases; junction bases outside the gene matches: 6. Germline loops: CDR1 DFQATT, CDR2 SNEGSKA (reference sequence). The CDR3 extends over 14 amino acids. CDR3 sequence (DNA): TGCAGTGCTAGACCATTGACAGGGGCCTATGGCTACACCTTC. Encoded protein: CSARPLTGAYGYTF.

This sequence joins TRBV29-1 and TRBJ1-4; the match to TRBD1 covers 10 bases. Germline V gene sequence: CDR1 SQVTM, CDR2 ANQGSEA. CDR3 length: 14 residues. V shed 7 bases, J shed 3 bases, and the junction held 5 bases outside the gene matches. The CDR3, as DNA: TGCAGCGCCCGAGGGACAGGGGCTAATGAAAAACTGTTTTTT. It yields the protein CSARGTGANEKLFF.